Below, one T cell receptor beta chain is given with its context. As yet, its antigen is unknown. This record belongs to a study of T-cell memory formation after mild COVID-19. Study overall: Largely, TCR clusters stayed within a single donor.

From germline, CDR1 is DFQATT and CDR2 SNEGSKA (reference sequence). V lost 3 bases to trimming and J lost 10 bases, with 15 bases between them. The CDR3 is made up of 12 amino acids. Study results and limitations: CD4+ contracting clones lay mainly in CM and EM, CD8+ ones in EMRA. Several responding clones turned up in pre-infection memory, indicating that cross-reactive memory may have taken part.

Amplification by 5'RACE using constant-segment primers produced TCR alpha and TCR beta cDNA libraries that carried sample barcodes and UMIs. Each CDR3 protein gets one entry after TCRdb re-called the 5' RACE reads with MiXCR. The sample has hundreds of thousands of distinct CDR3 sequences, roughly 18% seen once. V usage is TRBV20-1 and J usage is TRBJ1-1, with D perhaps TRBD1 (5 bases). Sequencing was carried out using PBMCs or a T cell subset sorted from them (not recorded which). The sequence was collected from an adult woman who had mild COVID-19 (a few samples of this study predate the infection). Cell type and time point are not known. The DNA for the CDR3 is TGCAGTGCTAGCGAATACCGGGACTTAGCTTTCTTT. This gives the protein CSASEYRDLAFF.